The rows below give T cell receptor beta chains drawn from one sample of a study of regulatory T cells in long-lasting Graves disease. TCRdb called the multiplex PCR reads again in MiXCR, with one record for every CDR3 protein. In the table there are around 460,000 distinct CDR3 sequences, approximately 23% of which are singletons. The material was peripheral blood mononuclear cells (PBMCs), obtained when the disease was refractory, from a patient treated with antithyroid drugs. These receptors all stem from a female donor with Graves disease. The CDR3 runs from the conserved cysteine through the conserved F or W. D genes are given only for firm matches. A clone size is listed for some rows: how often the clone was seen (once, few, many), or a class if it is expanded.

v_call: TRBV30
clone_size: few
d_call: .
j_call: TRBJ2-2
cdr3_aa: CACAPQATNTGELFF
cdr3_nt: TGTGCCTGCGCACCACAGGCGACGAACACCGGGGAGCTGTTTTTT

v_call: TRBV28
clone_size: many
d_call: TRBD2
j_call: TRBJ2-7
cdr3_aa: CASSFLLGLAGDYEQYF
cdr3_nt: TGTGCCAGCAGTTTTCTCCTTGGACTAGCGGGAGACTACGAGCAGTACTTC

v_call: TRBV6-1
clone_size: many
d_call: .
j_call: TRBJ2-7
cdr3_aa: CASRVPGSYEQYF
cdr3_nt: TGTGCCAGCAGAGTTCCAGGGTCCTACGAGCAGTACTTC

v_call: TRBV2
clone_size: .
d_call: TRBD2
j_call: TRBJ2-5
cdr3_aa: CASSEGLAGGETQYF
cdr3_nt: TGTGCCAGCAGTGAAGGACTAGCGGGAGGGGAGACCCAGTACTTC

v_call: TRBV25-1
clone_size: many
d_call: TRBD1
j_call: TRBJ1-1
cdr3_aa: CASREQGDTEAFF
cdr3_nt: TGTGCCAGCAGGGAACAGGGGGACACTGAAGCTTTCTTT

v_call: TRBV2
clone_size: many
d_call: .
j_call: TRBJ1-1
cdr3_aa: CASSEYDRTEAFF
cdr3_nt: TGTGCCAGCAGTGAATATGACCGCACTGAAGCTTTCTTT

v_call: TRBV28
clone_size: many
d_call: TRBD1
j_call: TRBJ2-7
cdr3_aa: CASDFGTGLAEQYF
cdr3_nt: TGTGCCAGCGACTTCGGGACAGGGTTGGCAGAGCAGTACTTC

v_call: TRBV28
clone_size: many
d_call: .
j_call: TRBJ2-2
cdr3_aa: CASSRARTGTPADTGELFF
cdr3_nt: TGTGCCAGCAGTCGCGCGAGAACCGGGACACCTGCCGACACCGGGGAGCTGTTTTTT

v_call: TRBV19
clone_size: many
d_call: .
j_call: TRBJ1-2
cdr3_aa: CASSTPFGRKNYGYTF
cdr3_nt: TGTGCCAGTAGTACCCCATTCGGTCGGAAGAACTATGGCTACACCTTC

v_call: TRBV11-1
clone_size: few
d_call: .
j_call: TRBJ2-5
cdr3_aa: CASSLNPGLEETQYF
cdr3_nt: TGTGCCAGCAGCCTTAACCCAGGCCTCGAAGAGACCCAGTACTTC

v_call: TRBV30
clone_size: .
d_call: .
j_call: TRBJ2-7
cdr3_aa: CAWSVGSGGGGYEQYF
cdr3_nt: TGTGCCTGGAGTGTAGGTTCTGGGGGAGGGGGCTACGAGCAGTACTTC

v_call: TRBV30
clone_size: .
d_call: TRBD1
j_call: TRBJ1-2
cdr3_aa: CAWIQGLRDGYTF
cdr3_nt: TGTGCCTGGATACAGGGGCTTCGCGATGGCTACACCTTC

v_call: TRBV29-1
clone_size: many
d_call: TRBD1
j_call: TRBJ2-2
cdr3_aa: CSATGQGTNTGELFF
cdr3_nt: TGCAGCGCCACCGGACAGGGGACGAACACCGGGGAGCTGTTTTTT

v_call: TRBV29-1
clone_size: many
d_call: TRBD1
j_call: TRBJ1-4
cdr3_aa: CSVGQGTREKLFF
cdr3_nt: TGCAGCGTCGGACAGGGGACGCGTGAAAAACTGTTTTTT

v_call: TRBV11-2
clone_size: many
d_call: .
j_call: TRBJ2-7
cdr3_aa: CASSPRGSGRTYEQYF
cdr3_nt: TGTGCCAGCAGCCCCAGGGGGAGCGGGCGAACCTACGAGCAGTACTTC

v_call: TRBV12-3/TRBV12-4
clone_size: many
d_call: .
j_call: TRBJ1-6
cdr3_aa: CASSLSSAGSYNSPLHF
cdr3_nt: TGTGCCAGCAGTTTATCCTCGGCCGGGTCCTATAATTCACCCCTCCACTTT

v_call: TRBV18
clone_size: .
d_call: .
j_call: TRBJ1-1
cdr3_aa: CASSPRGEGTTEAFF
cdr3_nt: TGTGCCAGCTCACCAAGAGGGGAGGGCACCACTGAAGCTTTCTTT

v_call: TRBV6-1
clone_size: .
d_call: .
j_call: TRBJ1-1
cdr3_aa: CASRNQNTEAFF
cdr3_nt: TGTGCCAGCAGGAATCAGAACACTGAAGCTTTCTTT

v_call: TRBV14
clone_size: many
d_call: .
j_call: TRBJ2-5
cdr3_aa: CASSHAETQYF
cdr3_nt: TGTGCCAGCAGCCACGCGGAGACCCAGTACTTC

v_call: TRBV6-5
clone_size: once
d_call: .
j_call: TRBJ1-2
cdr3_aa: CASSYSSVPGAQHYGYTF
cdr3_nt: TGTGCCAGCAGTTACTCCTCAGTGCCAGGGGCGCAGCACTATGGCTACACCTTC

v_call: TRBV3-1
clone_size: .
d_call: .
j_call: TRBJ2-5
cdr3_aa: CASSQEGQGETQYF
cdr3_nt: TGTGCCAGCAGCCAAGAGGGTCAGGGAGAGACCCAGTACTTC

v_call: TRBV9
clone_size: .
d_call: TRBD1
j_call: TRBJ1-1
cdr3_aa: CASSAGTGGQAFF
cdr3_nt: TGTGCCAGCAGCGCCGGGACAGGGGGTCAGGCTTTCTTT

v_call: TRBV3-1
clone_size: .
d_call: .
j_call: TRBJ2-2
cdr3_aa: CAKPRQDTGELFF
cdr3_nt: TGTGCCAAACCTCGACAGGACACCGGGGAGCTGTTTTTT

v_call: TRBV11-2
clone_size: many
d_call: .
j_call: TRBJ1-2
cdr3_aa: CASSSAGYYGYTF
cdr3_nt: TGTGCCAGCAGCTCCGCAGGGTACTATGGCTACACCTTC

v_call: TRBV30
clone_size: .
d_call: .
j_call: TRBJ2-5
cdr3_aa: CAWSGDSIQESQYF
cdr3_nt: TGTGCCTGGAGTGGCGACAGCATCCAAGAGTCCCAGTACTTC

v_call: TRBV20-1
clone_size: .
d_call: .
j_call: TRBJ1-1
cdr3_aa: CSAPTRTFTEAFF
cdr3_nt: TGCAGTGCCCCGACCCGGACATTTACTGAAGCTTTCTTT

v_call: TRBV7-9
clone_size: few
d_call: TRBD1
j_call: TRBJ1-2
cdr3_aa: CASSSAGQGASGYTF
cdr3_nt: TGTGCCAGCAGCTCCGCTGGACAGGGGGCGAGTGGCTACACCTTC

v_call: TRBV6-1
clone_size: .
d_call: .
j_call: TRBJ1-1
cdr3_aa: CASKGEGEGNTEAFF
cdr3_nt: TGTGCCAGCAAGGGGGAGGGGGAGGGCAACACTGAAGCTTTCTTT

v_call: TRBV19
clone_size: many
d_call: .
j_call: TRBJ2-7
cdr3_aa: CASSIASAASYEQYF
cdr3_nt: TGTGCCAGTAGTATAGCTAGCGCCGCGAGCTACGAGCAGTACTTC

v_call: TRBV20-1
clone_size: .
d_call: .
j_call: TRBJ2-7
cdr3_aa: CSARDGQLSYEQYF
cdr3_nt: TGCAGTGCTAGAGATGGACAGCTCTCCTACGAGCAGTACTTC

v_call: TRBV2
clone_size: many
d_call: .
j_call: TRBJ1-2
cdr3_aa: CASTQVKGNGYTF
cdr3_nt: TGTGCCAGCACCCAGGTTAAGGGAAATGGCTACACCTTC

v_call: TRBV6-1
clone_size: many
d_call: TRBD1
j_call: TRBJ1-5
cdr3_aa: CASRQGQGGGQPQHF
cdr3_nt: TGTGCCAGCAGACAGGGACAGGGCGGGGGACAGCCCCAGCATTTT

v_call: TRBV11-2
clone_size: .
d_call: .
j_call: TRBJ2-2
cdr3_aa: CASSQRGGSNTGELFF
cdr3_nt: TGTGCCAGCAGCCAAAGGGGGGGCTCGAACACCGGGGAGCTGTTTTTT

v_call: TRBV5-1
clone_size: .
d_call: TRBD2
j_call: TRBJ2-6
cdr3_aa: CASSLSGGAGANVLTF
cdr3_nt: TGCGCCAGCAGCTTATCGGGGGGGGCCGGGGCCAACGTCCTGACTTTC

v_call: TRBV7-3
clone_size: .
d_call: .
j_call: TRBJ2-3
cdr3_aa: CASSLSRDTDTQYF
cdr3_nt: TGTGCCAGCAGCTTAAGCAGGGACACAGATACGCAGTATTTT

v_call: TRBV5-6
clone_size: few
d_call: .
j_call: TRBJ1-2
cdr3_aa: CASSSWVGQPLVHGYTF
cdr3_nt: TGTGCCAGCAGCTCATGGGTTGGACAGCCCCTTGTGCATGGCTACACCTTC

v_call: TRBV20-1
clone_size: .
d_call: TRBD1
j_call: TRBJ2-7
cdr3_aa: CSARYATGVHEQYF
cdr3_nt: TGCAGTGCTAGGTACGCGACAGGGGTCCACGAGCAGTACTTC

v_call: TRBV6-1
clone_size: many
d_call: .
j_call: TRBJ2-2
cdr3_aa: CASGALANTGELFF
cdr3_nt: TGTGCCAGCGGAGCGTTAGCGAACACCGGGGAGCTGTTTTTT

v_call: TRBV12-3/TRBV12-4
clone_size: many
d_call: TRBD1
j_call: TRBJ2-5
cdr3_aa: CASGAGGRETQYF
cdr3_nt: TGTGCCAGCGGGGCAGGGGGCCGCGAGACCCAGTACTTC

v_call: TRBV9
clone_size: few
d_call: .
j_call: TRBJ2-2
cdr3_aa: CASSVDPRAGELFF
cdr3_nt: TGTGCCAGCAGCGTAGACCCCAGAGCCGGGGAGCTGTTTTTT

v_call: TRBV7-6
clone_size: few
d_call: .
j_call: TRBJ1-1
cdr3_aa: CASSFRAGRARNTEAFF
cdr3_nt: TGTGCCAGCAGCTTCCGCGCGGGGAGGGCCCGGAACACTGAAGCTTTCTTT

v_call: TRBV28
clone_size: many
d_call: TRBD2
j_call: TRBJ2-2
cdr3_aa: CASSARTSGFPIGELFF
cdr3_nt: TGTGCCAGCAGTGCTCGGACTAGCGGTTTCCCCATCGGGGAGCTGTTTTTT